What follows is one TCR beta chain and its context. Only in-frame clones appear in the TCRdb table, and some are missing; sequencing was by immunoSEQ multiplex PCR. Of over 85,000 clones listed, 80% to 95% were seen once; the top ten hold about 0.45%. These data are taken from a study of Tregs in tolerant kidney transplant recipients. V was trimmed by 2 bases and J by 0 bases, leaving 11 bases between them. Germline V gives CDR1 KGHSH, CDR2 LQKENI. This CDR3 region has 16 residues. CD4+CD25+CD127- Tregs, CD4+CD25- non-Tregs, CD4 and CD8 cells were sorted. Sequenced here: CD4+ T cells from blood, sampled before the transplant. V and J are TRBV18 and TRBJ2-1; TRBD2 might be the D (5 bases). This clonotype was obtained from a human donor who received a combined kidney and bone marrow transplant. This chain's CDR3 is CASSPITGSSYNEQFF. The CDR3, as DNA: TGTGCCAGCTCACCAATTACGGGGAGCTCCTACAATGAGCAGTTCTTC. The full variable domain, completed using reference TRBV18 and TRBJ2-1, is NAGVMQNPRHLVRRRGQEARLRCSPMKGHSHVYWYRQLPEEGLKFMVYLQKENIIDESGMPKERFSAEFPKEGPSILRIQQVVRGDSAAYFCASSPITGSSYNEQFFGPGTRLTVL.